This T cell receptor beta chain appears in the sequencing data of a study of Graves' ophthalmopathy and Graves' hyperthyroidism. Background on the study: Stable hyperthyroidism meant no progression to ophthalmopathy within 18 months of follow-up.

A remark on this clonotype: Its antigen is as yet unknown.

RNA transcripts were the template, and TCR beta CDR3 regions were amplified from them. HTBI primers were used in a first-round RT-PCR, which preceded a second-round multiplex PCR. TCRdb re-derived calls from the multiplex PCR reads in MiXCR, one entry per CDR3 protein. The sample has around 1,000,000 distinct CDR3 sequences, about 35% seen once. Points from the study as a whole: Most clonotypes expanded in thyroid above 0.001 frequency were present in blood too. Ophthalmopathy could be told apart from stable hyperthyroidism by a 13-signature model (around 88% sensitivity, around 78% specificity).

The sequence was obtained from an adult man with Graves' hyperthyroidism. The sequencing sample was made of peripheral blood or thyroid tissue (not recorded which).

The chain's CDR3 is CASSAYFTGGFSPLHF. Here the CDR3 DNA reads TGTGCCAGCAGTGCTTACTTCACAGGGGGGTTTTCACCCCTCCACTTT. The gene calls are TRBV25-1 and TRBJ1-6; TRBD1 matches at 8 bases. V trimming: 4 bases; J trimming: 9 bases; junction bases outside the gene matches: 11. This CDR3 contains 16 residues. The germline gives CDR1 MGHDK, CDR2 SYGVNS.